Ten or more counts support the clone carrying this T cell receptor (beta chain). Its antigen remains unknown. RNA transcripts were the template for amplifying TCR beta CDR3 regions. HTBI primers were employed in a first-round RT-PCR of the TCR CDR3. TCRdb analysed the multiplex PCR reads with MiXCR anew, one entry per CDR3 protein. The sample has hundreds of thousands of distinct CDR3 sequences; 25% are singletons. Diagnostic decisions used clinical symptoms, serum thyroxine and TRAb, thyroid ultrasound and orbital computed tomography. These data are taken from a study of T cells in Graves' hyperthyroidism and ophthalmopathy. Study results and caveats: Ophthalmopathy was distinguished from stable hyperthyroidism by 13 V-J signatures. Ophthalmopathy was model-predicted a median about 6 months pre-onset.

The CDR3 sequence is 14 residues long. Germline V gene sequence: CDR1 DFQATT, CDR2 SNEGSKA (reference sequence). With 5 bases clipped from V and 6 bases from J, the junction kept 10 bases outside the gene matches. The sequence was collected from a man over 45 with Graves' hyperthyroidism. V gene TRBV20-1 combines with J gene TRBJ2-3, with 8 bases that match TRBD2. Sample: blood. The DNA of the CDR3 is TGCAGTGCTCCTCTAGCGGGCGCATTTGATACGCAGTATTTT. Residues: CSAPLAGAFDTQYF.